This section outlines one T cell receptor beta chain sequence together with its context. The antigen remains undetermined. These data are taken from a study of radiotherapy plus CTLA-4 blockade in lung cancer. Study information: Objective responses emerged in 18% of patients, and roughly 30% attained disease control.

Generated by immunoSEQ multiplex PCR, the TCRdb table keeps only in-frame clones and is missing some. The table records about 87,000 clones, around 87% of them present only once. This CDR3 spans 14 amino acids. Germline trimming cut 4 bases from V and 3 bases from J; bases unmatched to any gene: 2. Looked up from germline, CDR1 is SGHTA and CDR2 is FQGNSA. Study observations and caveats: Response was reportedly best predicted by early blood T cell clone dynamics, with interferon-beta. TCR clones from tumors expanded in blood after radiotherapy plus ipilimumab.

The chain uses TRBV7-2 and TRBJ1-1; 10 bases are a match to TRBD1. The sample here was peripheral blood, taken from a patient treated with radiotherapy plus ipilimumab. This receptor was taken from a human donor with non-small cell lung cancer that progressed on radiotherapy plus ipilimumab. The CDR3 sequence: CASSWTGGDTEAFF. CDR3 nucleotides: TGTGCCAGCAGCTGGACAGGGGGGGACACTGAAGCTTTCTTT.